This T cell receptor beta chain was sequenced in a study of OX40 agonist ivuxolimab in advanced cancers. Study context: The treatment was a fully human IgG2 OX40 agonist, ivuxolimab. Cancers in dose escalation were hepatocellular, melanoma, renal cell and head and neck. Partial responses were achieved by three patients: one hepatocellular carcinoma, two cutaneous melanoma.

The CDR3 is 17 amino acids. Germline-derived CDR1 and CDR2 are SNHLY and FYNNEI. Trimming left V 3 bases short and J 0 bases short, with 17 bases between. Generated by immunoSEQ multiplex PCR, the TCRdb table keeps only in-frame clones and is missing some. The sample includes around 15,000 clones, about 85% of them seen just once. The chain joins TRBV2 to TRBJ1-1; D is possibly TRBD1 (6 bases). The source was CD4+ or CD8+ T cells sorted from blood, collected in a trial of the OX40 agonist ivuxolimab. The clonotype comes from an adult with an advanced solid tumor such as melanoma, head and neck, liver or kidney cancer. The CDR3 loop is CASSERGGMRLNTEAFF. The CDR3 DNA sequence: TGTGCCAGCAGTGAGAGGGGGGGGATGAGGTTGAACACTGAAGCTTTCTTT.